The text below deals with one TCR beta chain. This sample is drawn from a study of blood T cell repertoires in COVID-19. Study at large: Spain, Italy and the United States supplied samples that represented acute and convalescent COVID-19. The cDNA or gDNA used as material had been derived from T cells, B-cell-depleted T cells, or PBMCs.

This CDR3 has 13 amino acids. Trimming cost V 4 bases and J 6 bases; bases outside gene matches: 4. The germline V gene has CDR1 LNHDA and CDR2 SQIVND (reference sequence). As handled by the study authors: Amplified reference gene primers provided the basis for estimating nucleated cell counts. Clones were read by immunoSEQ multiplex PCR, and TCRdb kept only the in-frame ones, dropping some. The DNA gave D and trimming, while V, J and clone size come from that table. The table shows about 130,000 clones, with around 87% occurring only once. This receptor was obtained from a man aged 70-80 years with active COVID-19. The specimen sequenced was peripheral blood. The rearrangement links TRBV19 to TRBJ2-7, with 9 nucleotides matching TRBD1. The CDR3 loop is CASSTPTGGEQYF. CDR3 coding DNA: TGTGCCAGTAGTACACCGACAGGGGGCGAGCAGTACTTC.